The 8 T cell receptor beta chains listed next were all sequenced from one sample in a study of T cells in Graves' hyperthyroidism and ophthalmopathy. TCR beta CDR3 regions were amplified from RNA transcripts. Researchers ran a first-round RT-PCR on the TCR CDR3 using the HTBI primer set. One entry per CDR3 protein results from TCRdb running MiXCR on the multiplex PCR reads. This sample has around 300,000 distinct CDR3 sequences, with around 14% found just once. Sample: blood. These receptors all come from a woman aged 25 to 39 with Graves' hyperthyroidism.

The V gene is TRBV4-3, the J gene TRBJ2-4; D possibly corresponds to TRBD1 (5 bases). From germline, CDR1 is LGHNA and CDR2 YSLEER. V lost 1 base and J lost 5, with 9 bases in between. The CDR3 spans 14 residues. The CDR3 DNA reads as TGCGCCAGCAGCCAAGGATGGGGCGAAAACATTCAGTACTTC. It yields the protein CASSQGWGENIQYF.

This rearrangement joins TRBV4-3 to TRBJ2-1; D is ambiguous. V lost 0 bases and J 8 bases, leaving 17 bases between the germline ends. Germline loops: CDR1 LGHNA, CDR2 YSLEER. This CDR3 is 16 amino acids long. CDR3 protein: CASSQDPSRHSDEQFF. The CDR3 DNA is TGCGCCAGCAGCCAAGATCCCTCTAGGCACTCAGATGAGCAGTTCTTC.

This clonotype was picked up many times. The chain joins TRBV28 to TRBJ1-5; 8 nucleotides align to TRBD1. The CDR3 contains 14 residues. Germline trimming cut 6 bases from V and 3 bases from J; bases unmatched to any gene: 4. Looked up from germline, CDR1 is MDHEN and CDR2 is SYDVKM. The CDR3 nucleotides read TGTGCCAGCAGGCGGGACAGGCCCAATCAGCCCCAGCATTTT. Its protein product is CASRRDRPNQPQHF. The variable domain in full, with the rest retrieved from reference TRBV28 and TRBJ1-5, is DVKVTQSSRYLVKRTGEKVFLECVQDMDHENMFWYRQDPGLGLRLIYFSYDVKMKEKGDIPEGYSVSREKKERFSLILESASTNQTSMYLCASRRDRPNQPQHFGDGTRLSIL.

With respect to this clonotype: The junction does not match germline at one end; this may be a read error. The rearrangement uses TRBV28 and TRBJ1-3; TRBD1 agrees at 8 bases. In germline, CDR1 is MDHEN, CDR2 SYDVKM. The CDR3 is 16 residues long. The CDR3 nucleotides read TGTGCCGGCAGTTTTCCCGGGACAGGCTTTGGAAACACCATATATTTT. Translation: CAGSFPGTGFGNTIYF.

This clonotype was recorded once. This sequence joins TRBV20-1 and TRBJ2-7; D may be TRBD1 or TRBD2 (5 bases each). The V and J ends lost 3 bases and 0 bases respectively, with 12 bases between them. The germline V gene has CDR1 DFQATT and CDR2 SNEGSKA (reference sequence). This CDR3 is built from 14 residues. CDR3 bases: TGCAGTGCTAGTAGTATCGGGACCTCCTACGAGCAGTACTTC. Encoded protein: CSASSIGTSYEQYF.

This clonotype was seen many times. The CDR3 nucleotides are TGTGCCAGCAGCTTCCCGGTGGGCACTGAAGCTTTCTTT. Its translation is CASSFPVGTEAFF. This sequence joins TRBV7-9 and TRBJ1-1; D is unclear. Germline V lookup: CDR1 SEHNR, CDR2 FQNEAQ (reference sequence). The germline V and J ends were trimmed by 3 bases and 4 bases, with 9 bases remaining between them. The CDR3 runs to 13 residues.

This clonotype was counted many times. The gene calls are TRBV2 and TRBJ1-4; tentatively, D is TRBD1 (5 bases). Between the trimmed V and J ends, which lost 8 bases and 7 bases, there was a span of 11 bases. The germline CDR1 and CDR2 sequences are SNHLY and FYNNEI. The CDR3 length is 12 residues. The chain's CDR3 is CASYRISEKLFF. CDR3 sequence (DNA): TGTGCCAGCTACAGGATTAGTGAAAAACTGTTTTTT.

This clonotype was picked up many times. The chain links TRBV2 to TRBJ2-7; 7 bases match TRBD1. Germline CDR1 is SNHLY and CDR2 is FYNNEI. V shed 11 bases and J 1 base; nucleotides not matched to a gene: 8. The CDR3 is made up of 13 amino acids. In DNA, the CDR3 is TGTGCCGTTACCGGGACAGCTTCCTACGAGCAGTACTTC. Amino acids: CAVTGTASYEQYF.